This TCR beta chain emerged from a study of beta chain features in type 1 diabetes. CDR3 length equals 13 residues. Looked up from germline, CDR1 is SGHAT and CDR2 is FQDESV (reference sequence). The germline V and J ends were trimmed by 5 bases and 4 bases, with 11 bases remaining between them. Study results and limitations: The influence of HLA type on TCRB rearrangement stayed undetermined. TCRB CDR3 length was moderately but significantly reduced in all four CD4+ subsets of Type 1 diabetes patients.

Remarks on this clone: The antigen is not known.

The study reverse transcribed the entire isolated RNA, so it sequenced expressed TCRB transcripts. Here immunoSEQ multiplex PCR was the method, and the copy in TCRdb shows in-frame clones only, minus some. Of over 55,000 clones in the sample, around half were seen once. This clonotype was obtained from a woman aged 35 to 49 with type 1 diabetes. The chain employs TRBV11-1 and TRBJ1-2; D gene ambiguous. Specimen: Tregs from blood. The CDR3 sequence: CASSDFDRYGYTF. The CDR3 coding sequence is TGTGCCAGCAGCGACTTCGACCGCTATGGCTACACCTTC.